The 32 T cell receptor beta chains given below trace back to one sample, sequenced in a study of CD8+ T cells in alopecia areata. Treatment noted: oral pan-JAK inhibitor, 5-10 mg twice daily. RNA was extracted and reverse transcribed into cDNA as the sequencing template. Sequenced by immunoSEQ multiplex PCR; TCRdb stores in-frame clones only, minus some. This sample has about 180,000 clones; around 49% occur once, and the top ten carry about 9.5%. The sequences come from CD8+ T cells sorted from blood, collected around week 54, from a patient treated with tofacitinib. The receptors originated from a human donor with alopecia areata.

This sequence joins TRBV5-6 and TRBJ2-5; D is perhaps TRBD2 (6 bases). The germline V and J ends were trimmed by 4 bases and 3 bases, with 10 bases remaining between them. Germline lookup yields CDR1 SGHDT and CDR2 YYEEEE. This CDR3 is built from 13 residues. CDR3 nucleotide sequence: TGTGCCAGCAGCCGGGGGACCGAAGAGACCCAGTACTTC. It yields the protein CASSRGTEETQYF.

Only a few counts were recorded for this clone. The chain combines TRBV6-6 with TRBJ1-3; 7 bases are shared with TRBD1. CDR3 length equals 16 residues. V lost 5 bases and J lost 0; bases outside the gene matches: 7. From germline, CDR1 is MNHNY and CDR2 SVGAGI (reference sequence). CDR3 sequence (DNA): TGTGCCAGCAGTCGACAGGGACTTAACTCTGGAAACACCATATATTTT. This encodes CASSRQGLNSGNTIYF.

This clone is a singleton in its sample. The chain employs TRBV7-9 and TRBJ1-1; 7 bases map to TRBD1. Germline CDR1 and CDR2: SEHNR and FQNEAQ (reference sequence). V was pared by 5 bases and J by 1 base, with 10 bases of the junction left unmatched. The CDR3 runs to 16 residues. The CDR3 DNA is TGTGCCAGCAGCGCCGCTGACAGGGAAACGAACACTGAAGCTTTCTTT. Its protein is CASSAADRETNTEAFF. Based on the CDR3 plus reference TRBV7-9 and TRBJ1-1, the full variable domain is DTGVSQNPRHKITKRGQNVTFRCDPISEHNRLYWYRQTLGQGPEFLTYFQNEAQLEKSRLLSDRFSAERPKGSFSTLEIQRTEQGDSAMYLCASSAADRETNTEAFFGQGTRLTVV.

The chain has TRBV5-1 and TRBJ2-5; 7 bases align to TRBD1. The J segment lost 3 bases and the V segment lost 4 bases, leaving 9 bases of the junction unmatched. The V gene's germline CDR1 is SGHRS and CDR2 YFSETQ. The CDR3 spans 15 residues. CDR3 sequence: CASSNMGQGEETQYF. DNA of the CDR3: TGCGCCAGCAGCAACATGGGCCAGGGGGAAGAGACCCAGTACTTC.

This CDR3 is CASSDPGHWSSYNEQFF. The CDR3 nucleotides are TGTGCCAGCAGTGACCCGGGACACTGGAGCTCCTACAATGAGCAGTTCTTC. The V gene is TRBV6-1, the J gene TRBJ2-1; possible D gene TRBD1, 6 bases. V was pared by 3 bases and J by 0 bases, with 15 bases between. The CDR3 consists of 17 residues. CDR1 is MNHNS, CDR2 SASEGT, per germline.

The rearrangement links TRBV7-9 to TRBJ1-6; 9 nucleotides line up with TRBD1. The CDR3 spans 15 residues. The germline CDR1 and CDR2 sequences are SEHNR and FQNEAQ (reference sequence). Losses at the gene ends were 1 base for V and 7 bases for J; bases not matched to a gene: 2. Written as DNA, the CDR3 is TGTGCCAGCAGCTTAGGGACAGGGGCAAATTCACCCCTCCACTTT. It translates to CASSLGTGANSPLHF. Combining the CDR3 with reference TRBV7-9 and TRBJ1-6 gives the whole variable domain DTGVSQNPRHKITKRGQNVTFRCDPISEHNRLYWYRQTLGQGPEFLTYFQNEAQLEKSRLLSDRFSAERPKGSFSTLEIQRTEQGDSAMYLCASSLGTGANSPLHFGNGTRLTVT.

A few counts support this clone. The chain is built from TRBV7-3 and TRBJ2-5, with a possible D match to TRBD2 (5 bases). Germline CDR1 is SGHTA and CDR2 is FQGTGA. The CDR3 extends over 14 amino acids. V dropped 0 bases and J dropped 5 bases, with 10 bases sitting between them. The CDR3 sequence is CASSLTGWEETQYF. CDR3 nucleotide sequence: TGTGCCAGCAGCTTAACGGGCTGGGAGGAGACCCAGTACTTC. The full variable domain, in which reference TRBV7-3 and TRBJ2-5 provide the parts outside the CDR3, is GAGVSQTPSNKVTEKGKYVELRCDPISGHTALYWYRQSLGQGPEFLIYFQGTGAADDSGLPNDRFFAVRPEGSVSTLKIQRTERGDSAVYLCASSLTGWEETQYFGPGTRLLVL.

In its sample, this clone was seen a few times. The sample holds other DNA sequences that translate to the same CDR3. V and J are TRBV27 and TRBJ2-3; D may be TRBD1 or TRBD2 (5 bases each). CDR1 is MNHEY and CDR2 is SMNVEV in the germline V gene (reference sequence). Trimming cost V 5 bases and J 0 bases, with 9 bases left between them. The CDR3 is 14 residues long. The CDR3 DNA reads TGTGCCAGCAGTCCCAGGGAGAGCACAGATACGCAGTATTTT. Translated: CASSPRESTDTQYF.

The chain uses TRBV7-9 and TRBJ1-1; TRBD1 matches at 7 bases. J gave up 1 base and V 7 bases, and 3 bases lay outside the gene matches. The CDR3 extends over 13 amino acids. CDR1 is SEHNR and CDR2 is FQNEAQ in the germline V gene (reference sequence). This CDR3 is CASIEGANTEAFF. The DNA of the CDR3 is TGTGCCAGCATCGAGGGGGCGAACACTGAAGCTTTCTTT. The full variable domain, with the rest looked up from reference TRBV7-9 and TRBJ1-1, is DTGVSQNPRHKITKRGQNVTFRCDPISEHNRLYWYRQTLGQGPEFLTYFQNEAQLEKSRLLSDRFSAERPKGSFSTLEIQRTEQGDSAMYLCASIEGANTEAFFGQGTRLTVV.

The chain is built from TRBV29-1 and TRBJ1-2; unclear D gene. The CDR3 has 12 amino acids. Germline V lookup: CDR1 SQVTM, CDR2 ANQGSEA. The V gene lost 4 bases and the J gene lost 3 bases, with 9 bases spanning the gap. This CDR3 reads CSVGGPYYGYTF. The CDR3 DNA reads as TGCAGCGTTGGCGGGCCCTACTATGGCTACACCTTC.

The rearrangement uses TRBV18 and TRBJ2-1, with D hard to call. Germline V gene data show CDR1 as KGHSH and CDR2 as LQKENI. This CDR3 is built from 13 residues. V lost 2 bases and J 6 bases, leaving 8 bases between the germline ends. CDR3 loop: CASSPSLFNEQFF. The CDR3 DNA reads TGTGCCAGCTCACCATCACTCTTCAATGAGCAGTTCTTC.

The rearrangement links TRBV7-9 to TRBJ1-5, with 7 nucleotides matching TRBD1. V trimming: 4 bases; J trimming: 3 bases; junction bases outside the gene matches: 6. The CDR3 consists of 15 residues. The germline CDR1 and CDR2 sequences are SEHNR and FQNEAQ (reference sequence). CDR3 loop: CASSSGQADNQPQHF. The CDR3 coding sequence is TGTGCCAGCAGCTCTGGACAGGCAGACAATCAGCCCCAGCATTTT.

This clone was seen more than once but under ten times. The chain is built from TRBV30 and TRBJ2-7, with 10 bases lining up with TRBD1. The germline gives CDR1 GTSNPN, CDR2 SVGIG (reference sequence). The V segment lost 2 bases and the J segment 6 bases; nucleotides outside the gene matches: 4. This CDR3 has 13 residues. This CDR3 reads CAWSMDRGTEQYF. DNA of the CDR3: TGTGCCTGGAGTATGGACAGGGGGACCGAGCAGTACTTC.

Points on this clone: The same CDR3 also results from other DNA sequences found in this sample. V gene TRBV7-9 combines with J gene TRBJ1-2, with 7 bases identical to TRBD1. Per the germline V gene, CDR1 is SEHNR and CDR2 is FQNEAQ (reference sequence). V trimming: 5 bases; J trimming: 5 bases; junction bases outside the gene matches: 8. The length of the CDR3 is 14 residues. CDR3 coding DNA: TGTGCCAGCAGCCCCCCGACAGGGCCATATGGCTACACCTTC. Its protein product is CASSPPTGPYGYTF.

This clone has a handful of counts. This chain connects TRBV9 to TRBJ2-7, with 12 bases fitting TRBD1. Germline trimming cut 4 bases from V and 6 bases from J; bases unmatched to any gene: 11. CDR3 length: 16 residues. Germline V CDR1 and CDR2: SGDLS, YYNGEE. CDR3 bases: TGTGCCAGCAGCCCCGGGACAGGGGGCGCGGCCGGCGAGCAGTACTTC. Translating it yields CASSPGTGGAAGEQYF.

This clone has only a few counts. The chain couples TRBV5-4 to TRBJ2-2; possibly TRBD1 for D (6 bases). With 0 bases removed from V and 7 bases from J, the gap between germline ends came to 16 bases. Germline V lookup: CDR1 SGHNT, CDR2 YYREEE (reference sequence). CDR3 length equals 16 residues. Written as DNA, the CDR3 is TGTGCCAGCAGCTTGGTGGGGGCAGGGCACAGCGGGGAGCTGTTTTTT. Translating gives CASSLVGAGHSGELFF.

CDR3: CASSSYGTGDYEQYF. As DNA, the CDR3 is TGTGCCAGCAGTTCCTACGGGACAGGCGACTACGAGCAGTACTTC. The chain is built from TRBV27 and TRBJ2-7; 8 bases map to TRBD1. The V and J ends lost 4 bases and 3 bases, in that order; junction bases with no gene match: 8. CDR1 and CDR2 from the germline V gene are MNHEY and SMNVEV (reference sequence). This CDR3 has 15 amino acids.

The chain couples TRBV2 to TRBJ2-7; tentatively, D is TRBD1 or TRBD2 (5 bases each). The CDR3 totals 14 residues. The germline V and J ends were trimmed by 3 bases and 1 base, with 10 bases remaining between them. CDR1 and CDR2 (germline): SNHLY, FYNNEI. The CDR3 loop is CASSDWDGSYEQYF. CDR3 sequence (DNA): TGTGCCAGCAGTGATTGGGACGGGTCCTACGAGCAGTACTTC. Full variable domain (rest looked up from reference TRBV2 and TRBJ2-7): EPEVTQTPSHQVTQMGQEVILRCVPISNHLYFYWYRQILGQKVEFLVSFYNNEISEKSEIFDDQFSVERPDGSNFTLKIRSTKLEDSAMYFCASSDWDGSYEQYFGPGTRLTVT.

The rearrangement links TRBV19 to TRBJ2-2, with D possibly matching TRBD2 (5 bases). Germline loops: CDR1 LNHDA, CDR2 SQIVND (reference sequence). The length of the CDR3 is 14 residues. V was trimmed by 2 bases and J by 3 bases, leaving 7 bases between them. CDR3 region: CASSIRGYTGELFF. The CDR3 coding sequence is TGTGCCAGTAGTATACGGGGATACACCGGGGAGCTGTTTTTT.

The chain carries TRBV7-9 and TRBJ1-2; no clear D gene. The germline V gene has CDR1 SEHNR and CDR2 FQNEAQ (reference sequence). Trimming removed 5 bases from V and 4 bases from J, with 11 bases in between. The length of the CDR3 is 13 residues. The CDR3 DNA reads as TGTGCCAGCAGCGGCAACAGATTCTATGGCTACACCTTC. Translating gives CASSGNRFYGYTF.

This clone was observed a handful of times. The V gene is TRBV7-2, the J gene TRBJ2-1; tentative D call: TRBD1 (5 bases). Germline V gives CDR1 SGHTA, CDR2 FQGNSA. Trimming removed 8 bases from V and 7 bases from J, with 15 bases in between. This CDR3 is built from 13 residues. The CDR3 nucleotides are TGTGCCAGCTCTGATGGTAGGGGTAATGAGCAGTTCTTC. Its protein is CASSDGRGNEQFF.

The chain employs TRBV6-5 and TRBJ1-2; D is unresolved. This CDR3 spans 15 amino acids. Germline-derived CDR1 and CDR2 are MNHEY and SVGAGI. V was clipped by 5 bases and J by 5 bases, with 18 bases between them. CDR3 residues: CASSAAGPGAYGYTF. DNA of the CDR3: TGTGCCAGCAGTGCTGCAGGTCCCGGAGCTTATGGCTACACCTTC.

Notes on this clone: In the same sample, other DNA sequences code for this CDR3. This chain uses TRBV7-9 with TRBJ2-7; D is unclear. The CDR3 contains 12 residues. CDR1 SEHNR and CDR2 FQNEAQ come from the germline V gene (reference sequence). The V gene lost 1 base and the J gene lost 1 base, with 2 bases spanning the gap. The CDR3 is CASSLGSYEQYF. For the CDR3, the DNA is TGTGCCAGCAGCTTAGGTTCCTACGAGCAGTACTTC.

The chain couples TRBV11-2 to TRBJ1-1; weak D call: TRBD1 (5 bases). In germline, CDR1 is SGHAT, CDR2 FQNNGV. Trimming removed 1 base at V and 1 base at J, with 10 bases between. This CDR3 spans 15 amino acids. This chain's CDR3 is CASSLVVQANTEAFF. The CDR3, as DNA: TGTGCCAGCAGCTTAGTTGTACAGGCGAACACTGAAGCTTTCTTT.

This clone has more than one count but fewer than ten. V gene TRBV30 combines with J gene TRBJ2-7; D not certain. Germline V gene lookup returns CDR1 GTSNPN and CDR2 SVGIG (reference sequence). V was pared by 1 base and J by 3 bases, with 4 bases between. This CDR3 is 11 amino acids long. The CDR3 spells CAWSGLYEQYF. CDR3 nucleotide sequence: TGTGCCTGGAGTGGACTCTACGAGCAGTACTTC.

This clone has a handful of counts. The V call is TRBV6-1, the J call TRBJ1-2; D is ambiguous. The CDR3 has 13 amino acids. V was shortened by 4 bases and J by 4 bases, with 10 bases between the two germline ends. Germline CDR1 reads MNHNS; CDR2 reads SASEGT. CDR3 sequence (DNA): TGTGCCAGCAGTGCGGCCAGCAGCTATGGCTACACCTTC. The encoded protein is CASSAASSYGYTF.

V is TRBV2 and J is TRBJ1-2; tentative D call: TRBD1 (5 bases). CDR3 length: 13 residues. V lost 11 bases, J lost 1 base, and 14 bases lay in between. Germline-derived CDR1 and CDR2 are SNHLY and FYNNEI. CDR3 coding DNA: TGTGCCCTCCAGGGCAGGGATAACTATGGCTACACCTTC. The encoded protein is CALQGRDNYGYTF.

V is TRBV4-3 and J is TRBJ2-3; TRBD2 agrees at 10 bases. The trim removed 2 bases at V and 3 bases at J, leaving 2 bases unmatched. Germline V gene lookup returns CDR1 LGHNA and CDR2 YSLEER. The CDR3 has 15 residues. CDR3 in amino acids: CASSQLLAGTDTQYF. DNA of the CDR3: TGCGCCAGCAGCCAATTACTAGCGGGGACAGATACGCAGTATTTT.

This chain joins TRBV2 and TRBJ2-1, with 12 nucleotides matching TRBD2. Germline V gene data show CDR1 as SNHLY and CDR2 as FYNNEI. J gave up 7 bases and V 4 bases, and 5 bases lay outside the gene matches. The CDR3 loop spans 15 amino acids. The CDR3 reads CASSALAGGRNEQFF. CDR3 bases: TGTGCCAGCAGTGCCCTAGCGGGGGGGAGGAATGAGCAGTTCTTC.

The sample holds a few counts of this clone. This rearrangement joins TRBV5-1 to TRBJ2-7; 7 bases are shared with TRBD2. Trimming took 3 bases from V and 3 from J; bases not matched to a gene: 6. CDR3 length: 14 residues. Germline values: CDR1 SGHRS, CDR2 YFSETQ. CDR3 in DNA: TGCGCCAGCAGCTCAGTTTCGGGGGGCTACGAGCAGTACTTC. Translated, it gives CASSSVSGGYEQYF.

The genes are TRBV30 and TRBJ1-2; D is undetermined. Germline V CDR1 and CDR2: GTSNPN, SVGIG (reference sequence). Trimming took off 3 bases at V and 6 bases at J, with 5 bases between the two ends. CDR3 length equals 10 residues. CDR3 nucleotides: TGTGCCTGGAGAACCCATGGCTACACCTTC. It encodes CAWRTHGYTF.

The chain combines TRBV6-1 with TRBJ2-1, with D maybe TRBD2 (5 bases). The CDR3 consists of 14 residues. V was cut by 4 bases and J by 9 bases, with 16 bases left in between. CDR1 is MNHNS, CDR2 SASEGT, per germline. The CDR3: CASSAPGLRGEQFF. In DNA form, the CDR3 reads TGTGCCAGCAGTGCCCCGGGCCTCCGGGGTGAGCAGTTCTTC.